These 11 T cell receptor beta chains share one sample of origin, sequenced in a study of shared clonotypes between healthy human individuals. Repertoires were generated with immunoSEQ multiplex PCR, while TCRdb's copy carries only in-frame clones and drops some. Of over a million clones listed, around three quarters are singletons. The source material was memory CD4+ T cells from PBMCs. Subset noted: CD45RA-negative fraction. These receptor sequences come from a man aged 18 to 35 in good health. Some clones in this sample may be carry-over from other donors' samples.

The rearrangement links TRBV6-5 to TRBJ2-7, with TRBD1 as a possible D gene (6 bases). This CDR3 is 14 amino acids long. The germline CDR1 and CDR2 sequences are MNHEY and SVGAGI. V lost 5 bases, J lost 6 bases, and 17 bases lay in between. The CDR3 DNA reads as TGTGCCAGCAGTCCTCGGACAGCCGTCGTCGAGCAGTACTTC. This sequence encodes CASSPRTAVVEQYF.

This CDR3 is CASSIRRDHTEAFF. In DNA, the CDR3 is TGTGCCAGCAGCATTCGGAGGGACCACACTGAAGCTTTCTTT. This sequence joins TRBV11-2 and TRBJ1-1; possible D gene TRBD1, 5 bases. Per germline, CDR1 SGHAT and CDR2 FQNNGV. There are 14 residues in the CDR3. V lost 5 bases, J lost 3 bases, and 13 bases lay in between. Based on the CDR3 plus reference TRBV11-2 and TRBJ1-1, the full variable domain is EAGVAQSPRYKIIEKRQSVAFWCNPISGHATLYWYQQILGQGPKLLIQFQNNGVVDDSQLPKDRFSAERLKGVDSTLKIQPAKLEDSAVYLCASSIRRDHTEAFFGQGTRLTVV.

The CDR3 sequence is CASSLARNTGELFF. CDR3 bases: TGTGCCAGTAGTTTGGCGAGGAACACCGGGGAGCTGTTTTTT. J is TRBJ2-2 and V is TRBV19; D gene unclear. Germline CDR1 and CDR2: LNHDA and SQIVND (reference sequence). This CDR3 is built from 14 residues. Between the trimmed V and J ends, which lost 5 bases and 1 base, there was a span of 8 bases.

This clone has more than one count but fewer than ten. This rearrangement joins TRBV27 to TRBJ2-4, with D hard to call. Germline-derived CDR1 and CDR2 are MNHEY and SMNVEV (reference sequence). Trimming stripped 5 bases from V and 2 bases from J, with 13 bases between. The CDR3 consists of 15 residues. The CDR3 DNA reads TGTGCCAGCAGTCCCTCGGACGGACCCAAAAACATTCAGTACTTC. Protein sequence: CASSPSDGPKNIQYF.

The rearrangement uses TRBV6-5 and TRBJ2-3; D is perhaps TRBD1 (5 bases). The CDR3 sequence is 13 residues long. In germline, CDR1 is MNHEY, CDR2 SVGAGI. V was trimmed by 6 bases and J by 0 bases, leaving 7 bases between them. CDR3 sequence reads: CASRRQSTDTQYF. Written as DNA, the CDR3 is TGTGCCAGCAGACGACAGAGCACAGATACGCAGTATTTT.

The chain joins TRBV6-6 to TRBJ2-2; TRBD2 matches 11 bases. Looked up from germline, CDR1 is MNHNY and CDR2 is SVGAGI (reference sequence). With 5 bases clipped from V and 5 bases from J, the junction kept 4 bases outside the gene matches. The CDR3 spans 15 residues. The CDR3 bases are TGTGCCAGCAGTCGGGGACTAGCGGAAACCGGGGAGCTGTTTTTT. Amino acids: CASSRGLAETGELFF.

The chain has TRBV4-1 and TRBJ2-7; 7 nucleotides line up with TRBD2. Trimming at V came to 4 bases and at J to 5 bases, leaving 14 bases not matched to a gene. The CDR3 has 16 residues. Germline values: CDR1 MGHRA, CDR2 YSYEKL. This CDR3 reads CASSRGWGGRDDEQYF. The CDR3 DNA is TGCGCCAGCAGCCGGGGCTGGGGGGGGAGAGATGACGAGCAGTACTTC.

This chain connects TRBV11-2 to TRBJ2-3; a weak D match, TRBD1 (6 bases). This CDR3 is 15 amino acids long. The V gene's germline CDR1 is SGHAT and CDR2 FQNNGV. V was clipped by 6 bases and J by 0 bases, with 13 bases between them. The CDR3 loop reads CASRDRDSSTDTQYF. The CDR3 DNA reads as TGTGCCAGCAGGGACAGAGATTCTAGCACAGATACGCAGTATTTT.

This clone was counted only a few times. This may stem from a read error, because a much larger clone lies one nucleotide away. V and J are TRBV7-2 and TRBJ1-1; D is uncertain. CDR1 and CDR2 (germline): SGHTA, FQGNSA. V shed 5 bases and J shed 0 bases, with 4 bases lying between them. This CDR3 is built from 12 residues. The CDR3 reads CASSRMNTEAFF. The CDR3 nucleotides read TGTGCCAGCAGCCGGATGAACACTGAAGCTTTCTTT.

This rearrangement joins TRBV4-1 to TRBJ1-2, with 8 bases that match TRBD1. Germline V lookup: CDR1 MGHRA, CDR2 YSYEKL. Losses at the gene ends were 3 bases for V and 0 bases for J; bases not matched to a gene: 0. The CDR3 runs to 14 residues. The CDR3 nucleotides read TGCGCCAGCAGCCAGGGACAGGCTAACTATGGCTACACCTTC. The encoded protein is CASSQGQANYGYTF.

The chain links TRBV10-3 to TRBJ2-1; unclear D gene. This CDR3 comprises 12 residues. CDR1 and CDR2 (germline): ENHRY, SYGVKD. Trimming shortened V by 6 bases and J by 7 bases, and 10 bases separated the two germline ends. CDR3 region: CAIRGLGNEQFF. The CDR3 nucleotides read TGTGCCATCAGAGGCCTAGGGAATGAGCAGTTCTTC.